The clone carrying this T cell receptor (beta chain) was found once. The entry originates in a study of T cell changes during pregnancy in multiple sclerosis. The repertoire was sequenced with immunoSEQ multiplex PCR; TCRdb's copy has only in-frame clones and lacks some. The sample includes about 100,000 clones, approximately 90% of them seen just once. Deletions cut 8 bases from V and 7 bases from J, with 12 bases between. This CDR3 is built from 13 residues. The germline gives CDR1 MGHRA, CDR2 YSYEKL. The chain combines TRBV4-1 with TRBJ1-6, with a tentative D call TRBD1 (5 bases). The starting material was peripheral blood, obtained after pregnancy. The sequence was collected from a female donor with multiple sclerosis, enrolled in a pregnancy study. The CDR3 DNA reads as TGCGCCAGCGGGACTCTGTCGAATTCACCCCTCCACTTT. Amino acid sequence: CASGTLSNSPLHF.